Each of the 8 T cell receptor beta chains below was sequenced from the same sample in a study of blood T cells in healthy people across ages. Alongside a J-beta primer mix, a sample-barcoded 5' primer served in a second PCR lasting roughly 7 to 12 cycles. One entry per CDR3 protein results from TCRdb running MiXCR on the 5' RACE reads. The sample yields around 970,000 distinct CDR3 sequences, approximately 50% seen once. Sequenced: blood. These receptors originate from a woman aged 55-75 years in good health.

V gene TRBV14 combines with J gene TRBJ2-6; D call uncertain. The germline V and J ends were trimmed by 1 base and 0 bases, with 19 bases remaining between them. The CDR3 spans 20 residues. The germline gives CDR1 SGHDN, CDR2 FVKESK. CDR3 sequence: CASSQAGWAGDNSGANVLTF. CDR3 in DNA: TGTGCCAGCAGCCAAGCTGGTTGGGCAGGCGACAACTCTGGGGCCAACGTCCTGACTTTC. The full variable domain, its missing parts supplied by reference TRBV14 and TRBJ2-6, is EAGVTQFPSHSVIEKGQTVTLRCDPISGHDNLYWYRRVMGKEIKFLLHFVKESKQDESGMPNNRFLAERTGGTYSTLKVQPAELEDSGVYFCASSQAGWAGDNSGANVLTFGAGSRLTVL.

The chain employs TRBV4-1 and TRBJ2-1; TRBD2 matches at 8 bases. Germline V CDR1 and CDR2: MGHRA, YSYEKL. Trimming took 0 bases from V and 9 from J; bases not matched to a gene: 7. This CDR3 is built from 15 residues. The CDR3 loop is CASSQEGSGSPEQFF. The CDR3 nucleotides are TGCGCCAGCAGCCAAGAAGGCAGCGGGAGTCCTGAGCAGTTCTTC.

The rearrangement uses TRBV18 and TRBJ2-5; a possible D gene is TRBD1 (5 bases). CDR1 is KGHSH, CDR2 LQKENI, per germline. The CDR3 is 14 residues long. V gave up 0 bases and J gave up 5 bases, with 10 bases separating them. The CDR3 DNA is TGTGCCAGCTCACCACCGTGGGGCAGGGAGACCCAGTACTTC. Translating gives CASSPPWGRETQYF. Drawing the rest from reference TRBV18 and TRBJ2-5, the complete variable domain is NAGVMQNPRHLVRRRGQEARLRCSPMKGHSHVYWYRQLPEEGLKFMVYLQKENIIDESGMPKERFSAEFPKEGPSILRIQQVVRGDSAAYFCASSPPWGRETQYFGPGTRLLVL.

The chain links TRBV19 to TRBJ2-4, with 9 bases identical to TRBD1. Germline CDR1 LNHDA, CDR2 SQIVND (reference sequence). Trimming at V came to 10 bases and at J to 1 base, leaving 8 bases not matched to a gene. There are 15 residues in the CDR3. DNA for the CDR3: TGTGCCACCCGTCACGGACAGGGGGCCAAAAACATTCAGTACTTC. Translation gives CATRHGQGAKNIQYF.

The chain recombines TRBV28 with TRBJ2-5, with 7 bases aligning to TRBD1. Gene TRBJ2-7 matches the end of the DNA better, so the J call may be wrong. This CDR3 region has 15 residues. Germline V gene sequence: CDR1 MDHEN, CDR2 SYDVKM. This CDR3 is CASSLTGTVRTEQYF. The DNA of the CDR3 is TGTGCCAGCAGTTTAACCGGGACAGTAAGAACCGAGCAGTACTTC.

The rearrangement links TRBV9 to TRBJ2-7, with D perhaps TRBD1 (6 bases). Deletions cut 4 bases from V and 2 bases from J, with 13 bases between. Looked up from germline, CDR1 is SGDLS and CDR2 is YYNGEE. The CDR3 loop spans 14 amino acids. The CDR3 sequence: CASSSRGRPYEQYF. Here the CDR3 DNA reads TGTGCCAGCAGCTCCAGGGGCCGTCCCTACGAGCAGTACTTC.

The table lists this clonotype with a few counts. This chain links TRBV5-6 with TRBJ2-5; 8 nucleotides line up with TRBD1. Germline V CDR1 and CDR2: SGHDT, YYEEEE. Trimming cost V 1 base and J 4 bases; bases outside gene matches: 9. CDR3 length: 16 amino acids. CDR3 DNA sequence: TGTGCCAGCAGCTTGTGGGTGACAGGGGTCAGAGAGACCCAGTACTTC. This encodes CASSLWVTGVRETQYF.

Ten or more counts support this clonotype. The rearrangement links TRBV10-3 to TRBJ2-5; 7 nucleotides align to TRBD1. The CDR3 runs 13 residues. V lost 4 bases, J lost 2 bases, and 1 base stayed unmatched. From germline, CDR1 is ENHRY and CDR2 SYGVKD. In DNA form, the CDR3 reads TGTGCCATCAGTGCGGGACAGCAAGAGACCCAGTACTTC. This codes for CAISAGQQETQYF.